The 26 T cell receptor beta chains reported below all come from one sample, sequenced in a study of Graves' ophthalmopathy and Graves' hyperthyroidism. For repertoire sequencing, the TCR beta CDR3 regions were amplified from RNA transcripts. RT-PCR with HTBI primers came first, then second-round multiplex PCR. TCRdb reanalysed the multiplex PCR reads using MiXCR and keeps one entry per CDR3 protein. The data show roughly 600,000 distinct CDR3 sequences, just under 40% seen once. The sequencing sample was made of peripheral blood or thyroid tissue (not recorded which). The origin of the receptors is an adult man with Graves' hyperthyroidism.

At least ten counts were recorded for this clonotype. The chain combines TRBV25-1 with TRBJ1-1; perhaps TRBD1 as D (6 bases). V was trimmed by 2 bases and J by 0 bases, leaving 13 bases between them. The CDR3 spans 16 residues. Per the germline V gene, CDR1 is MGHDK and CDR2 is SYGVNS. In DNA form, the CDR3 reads TGTGCCAGCAGTGAACCAGGGGATGAGTTGAACACTGAAGCTTTCTTT. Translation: CASSEPGDELNTEAFF.

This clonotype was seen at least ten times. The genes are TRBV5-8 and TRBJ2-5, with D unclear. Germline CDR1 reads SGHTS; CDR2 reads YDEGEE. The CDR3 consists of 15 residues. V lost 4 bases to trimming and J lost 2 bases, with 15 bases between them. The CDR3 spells CASSPSWSRQETQYF. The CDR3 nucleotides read TGTGCCAGCAGCCCCAGCTGGAGTCGGCAAGAGACCCAGTACTTC.

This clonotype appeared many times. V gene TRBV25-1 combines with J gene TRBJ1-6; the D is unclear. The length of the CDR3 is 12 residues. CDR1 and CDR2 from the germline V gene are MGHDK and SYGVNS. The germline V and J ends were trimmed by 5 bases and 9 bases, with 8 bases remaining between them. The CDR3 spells CASSQPLSPLHF. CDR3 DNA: TGTGCCAGCAGTCAACCCCTTTCACCCCTCCACTTT.

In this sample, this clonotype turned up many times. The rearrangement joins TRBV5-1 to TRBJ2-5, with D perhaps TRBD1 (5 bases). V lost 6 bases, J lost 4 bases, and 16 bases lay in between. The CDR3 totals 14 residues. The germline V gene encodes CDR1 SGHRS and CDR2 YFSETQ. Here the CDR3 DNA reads TGCGCCAGCACCGCAGGGTCGGTAGGAGAGACCCAGTACTTC. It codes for CASTAGSVGETQYF.

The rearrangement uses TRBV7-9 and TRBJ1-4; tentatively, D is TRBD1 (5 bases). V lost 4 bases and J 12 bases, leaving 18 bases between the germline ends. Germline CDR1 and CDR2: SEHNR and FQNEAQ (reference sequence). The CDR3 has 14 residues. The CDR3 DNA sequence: TGTGCCAGCAGCTCGGGACTCTCATCAGCGGAACTGTTTTTT. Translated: CASSSGLSSAELFF.

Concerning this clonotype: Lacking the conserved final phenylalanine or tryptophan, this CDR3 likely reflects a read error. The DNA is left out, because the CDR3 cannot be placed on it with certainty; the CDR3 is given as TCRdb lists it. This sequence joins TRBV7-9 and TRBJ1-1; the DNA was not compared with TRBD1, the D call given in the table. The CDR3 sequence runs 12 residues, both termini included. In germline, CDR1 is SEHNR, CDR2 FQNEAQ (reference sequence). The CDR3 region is CASSLGVQGTYY.

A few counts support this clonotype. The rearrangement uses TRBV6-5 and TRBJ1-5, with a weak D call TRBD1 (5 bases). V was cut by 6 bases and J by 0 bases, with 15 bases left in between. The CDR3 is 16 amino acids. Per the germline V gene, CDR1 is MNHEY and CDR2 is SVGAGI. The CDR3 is CASRPAPGFSNQPQHF. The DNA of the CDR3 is TGTGCCAGCAGACCCGCTCCAGGGTTTAGCAATCAGCCCCAGCATTTT.

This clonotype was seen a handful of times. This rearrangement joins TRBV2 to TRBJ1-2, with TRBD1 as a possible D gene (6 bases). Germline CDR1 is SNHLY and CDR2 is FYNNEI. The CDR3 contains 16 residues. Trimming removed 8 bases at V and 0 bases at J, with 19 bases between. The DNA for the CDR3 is TGTGCCAGCGGATGGGATCAGGGGCCAGCTAACTATGGCTACACCTTC. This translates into CASGWDQGPANYGYTF.

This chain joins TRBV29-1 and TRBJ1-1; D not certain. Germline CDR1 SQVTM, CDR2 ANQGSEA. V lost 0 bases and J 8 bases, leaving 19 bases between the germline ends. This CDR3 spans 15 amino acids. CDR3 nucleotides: TGCAGCGTTGAAGATGTGGGAGACGCCTCCACAGAAGCTTTCTTT. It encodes CSVEDVGDASTEAFF.

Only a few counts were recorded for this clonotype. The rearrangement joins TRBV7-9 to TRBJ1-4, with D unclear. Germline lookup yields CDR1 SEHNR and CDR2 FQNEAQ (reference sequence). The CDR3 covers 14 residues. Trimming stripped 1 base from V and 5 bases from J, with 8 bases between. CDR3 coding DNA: TGTGCCAGCAGCTTAGACTCGGGAAATGAAAAACTGTTTTTT. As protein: CASSLDSGNEKLFF.

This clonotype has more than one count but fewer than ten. The CDR3 sequence: CASRQGEVTDTQYF. CDR3 nucleotides: TGTGCCAGCAGACAGGGAGAGGTCACAGATACGCAGTATTTT. The chain employs TRBV2 and TRBJ2-3, with D perhaps TRBD1 (6 bases). Germline CDR1 is SNHLY and CDR2 is FYNNEI. The CDR3 is 14 residues long. V lost 6 bases to trimming and J lost 2 bases, with 12 bases between them.

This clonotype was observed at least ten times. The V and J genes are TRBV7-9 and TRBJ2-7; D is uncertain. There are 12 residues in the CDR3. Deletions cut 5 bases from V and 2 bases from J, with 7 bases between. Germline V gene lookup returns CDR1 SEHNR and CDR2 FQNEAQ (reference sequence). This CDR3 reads CASSRAAYEQYF. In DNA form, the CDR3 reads TGTGCCAGCAGCCGTGCCGCCTACGAGCAGTACTTC. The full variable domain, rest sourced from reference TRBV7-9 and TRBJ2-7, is DTGVSQNPRHKITKRGQNVTFRCDPISEHNRLYWYRQTLGQGPEFLTYFQNEAQLEKSRLLSDRFSAERPKGSFSTLEIQRTEQGDSAMYLCASSRAAYEQYFGPGTRLTVT.

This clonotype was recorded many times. The CDR3 loop reads CASSLGLAGVDQETQYF. CDR3 DNA sequence: TGTGCCAGCAGCTTGGGACTAGCGGGAGTAGATCAAGAGACCCAGTACTTC. V is TRBV5-6 and J is TRBJ2-5, with TRBD2 matching 12 bases. The junction had 5 bases not matched to a gene; V was cut back by 0 bases and J by 2 bases. The CDR3 loop spans 17 amino acids. CDR1 and CDR2 (germline): SGHDT, YYEEEE.

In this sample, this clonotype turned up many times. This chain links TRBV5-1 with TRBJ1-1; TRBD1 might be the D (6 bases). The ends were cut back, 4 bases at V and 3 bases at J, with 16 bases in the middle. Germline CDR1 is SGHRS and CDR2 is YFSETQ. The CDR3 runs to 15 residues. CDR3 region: CASSPRTEIYTEAFF. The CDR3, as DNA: TGCGCCAGCAGCCCGCGGACAGAAATTTACACTGAAGCTTTCTTT.

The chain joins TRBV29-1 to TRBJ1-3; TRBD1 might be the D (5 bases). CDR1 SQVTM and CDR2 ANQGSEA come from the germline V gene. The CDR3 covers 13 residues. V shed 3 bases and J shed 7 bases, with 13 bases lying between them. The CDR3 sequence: CSVDRVLRNTIYF. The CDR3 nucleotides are TGCAGCGTTGACAGGGTCTTAAGGAACACCATATATTTT.

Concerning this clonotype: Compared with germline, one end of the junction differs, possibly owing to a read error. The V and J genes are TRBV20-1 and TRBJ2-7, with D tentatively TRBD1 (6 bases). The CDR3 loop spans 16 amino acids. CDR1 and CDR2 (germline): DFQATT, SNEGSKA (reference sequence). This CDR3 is CGAPLPGDHSVGEQYF. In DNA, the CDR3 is TGCGGTGCCCCCCTGCCAGGGGACCACTCCGTGGGGGAGCAGTACTTC.

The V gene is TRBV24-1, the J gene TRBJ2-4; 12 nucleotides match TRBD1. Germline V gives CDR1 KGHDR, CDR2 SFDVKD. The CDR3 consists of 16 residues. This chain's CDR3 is CALGWGTGGDSNIQYF. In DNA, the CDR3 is TGTGCACTAGGATGGGGGACAGGGGGCGACTCTAACATTCAGTACTTC.

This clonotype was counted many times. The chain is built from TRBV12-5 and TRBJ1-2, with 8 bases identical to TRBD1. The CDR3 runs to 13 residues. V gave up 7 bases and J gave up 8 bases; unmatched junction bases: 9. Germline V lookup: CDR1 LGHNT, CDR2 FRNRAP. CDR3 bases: TGTGCTAGTGCCCTAGGACAGGGACAAGGCTACACCTTC. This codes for CASALGQGQGYTF.

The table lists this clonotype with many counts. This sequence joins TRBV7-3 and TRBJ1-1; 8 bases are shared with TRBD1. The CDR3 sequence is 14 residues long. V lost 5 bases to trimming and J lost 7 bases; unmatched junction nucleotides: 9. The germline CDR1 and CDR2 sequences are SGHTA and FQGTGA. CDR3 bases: TGTGCCAGCAGCCCAGGGGGCGGGGGTCGTGAAGCTTTCTTT. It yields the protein CASSPGGGGREAFF.

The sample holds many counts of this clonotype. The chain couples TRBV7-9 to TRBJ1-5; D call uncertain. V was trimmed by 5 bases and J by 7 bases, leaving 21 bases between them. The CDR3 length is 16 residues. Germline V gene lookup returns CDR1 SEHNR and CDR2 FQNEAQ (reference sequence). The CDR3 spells CASSLPRLRVGQPQHF. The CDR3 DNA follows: TGTGCCAGCAGCCTACCCCGGCTTCGGGTTGGACAGCCCCAGCATTTT.

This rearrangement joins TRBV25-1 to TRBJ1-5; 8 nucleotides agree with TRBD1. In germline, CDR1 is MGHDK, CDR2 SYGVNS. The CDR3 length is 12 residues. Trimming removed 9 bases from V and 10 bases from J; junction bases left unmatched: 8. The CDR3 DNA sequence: TGTGCCAGTACGGACAGGGTTCAACCCCAGCATTTT. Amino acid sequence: CASTDRVQPQHF.

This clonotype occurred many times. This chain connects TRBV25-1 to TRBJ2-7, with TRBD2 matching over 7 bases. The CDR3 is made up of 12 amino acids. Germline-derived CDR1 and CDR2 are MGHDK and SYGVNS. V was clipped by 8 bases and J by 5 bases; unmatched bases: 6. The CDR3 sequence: CASGAAGNEQYF. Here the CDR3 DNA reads TGTGCCAGCGGGGCAGCGGGAAACGAGCAGTACTTC.

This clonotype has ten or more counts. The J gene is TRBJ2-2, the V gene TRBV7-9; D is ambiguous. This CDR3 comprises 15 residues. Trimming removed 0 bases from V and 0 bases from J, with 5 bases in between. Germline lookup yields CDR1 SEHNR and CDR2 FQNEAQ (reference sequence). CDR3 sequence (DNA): TGTGCCAGCAGCTTAGCTTCGGCGAACACCGGGGAGCTGTTTTTT. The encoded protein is CASSLASANTGELFF. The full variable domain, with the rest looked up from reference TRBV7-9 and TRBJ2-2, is DTGVSQNPRHKITKRGQNVTFRCDPISEHNRLYWYRQTLGQGPEFLTYFQNEAQLEKSRLLSDRFSAERPKGSFSTLEIQRTEQGDSAMYLCASSLASANTGELFFGEGSRLTVL.

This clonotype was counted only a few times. The CDR3 protein is CASSPDWGVGQPQHF. CDR3 bases: TGTGCCAGCAGCCCCGATTGGGGGGTTGGTCAGCCCCAGCATTTT. The rearrangement uses TRBV12-3 or TRBV12-4 and TRBJ1-5, with D possibly matching TRBD1 (5 bases). The CDR3 length is 15 residues. V lost 6 bases, J lost 6 bases, and 18 bases lay in between.

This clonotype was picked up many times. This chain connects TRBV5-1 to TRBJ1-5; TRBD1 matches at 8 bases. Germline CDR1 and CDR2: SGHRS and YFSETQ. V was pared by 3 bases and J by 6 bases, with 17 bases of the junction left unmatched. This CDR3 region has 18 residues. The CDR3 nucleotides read TGCGCCAGCAGCTGGGCGCACGACTACCAGGGGGCGGGTCAGCCCCAGCATTTT. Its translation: CASSWAHDYQGAGQPQHF. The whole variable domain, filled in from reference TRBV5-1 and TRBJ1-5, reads KAGVTQTPRYLIKTRGQQVTLSCSPISGHRSVSWYQQTPGQGLQFLFEYFSETQRNKGNFPGRFSGRQFSNSRSEMNVSTLELGDSALYLCASSWAHDYQGAGQPQHFGDGTRLSIL.

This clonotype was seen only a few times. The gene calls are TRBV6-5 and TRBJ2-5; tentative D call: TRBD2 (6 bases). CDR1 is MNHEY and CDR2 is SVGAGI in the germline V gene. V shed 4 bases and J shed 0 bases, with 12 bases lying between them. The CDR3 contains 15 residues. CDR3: CASSSSRDYQETQYF. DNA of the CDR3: TGTGCCAGCAGTTCCTCCCGGGACTACCAAGAGACCCAGTACTTC.